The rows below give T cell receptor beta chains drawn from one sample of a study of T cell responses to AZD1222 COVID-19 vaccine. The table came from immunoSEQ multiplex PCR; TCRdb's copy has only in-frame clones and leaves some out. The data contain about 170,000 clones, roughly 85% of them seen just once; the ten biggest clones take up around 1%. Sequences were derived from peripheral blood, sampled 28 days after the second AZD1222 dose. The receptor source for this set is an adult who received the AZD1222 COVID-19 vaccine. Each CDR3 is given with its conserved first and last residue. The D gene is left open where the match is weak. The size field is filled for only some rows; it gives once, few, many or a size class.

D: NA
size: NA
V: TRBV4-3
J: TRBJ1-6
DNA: TGCGCCAGCAGCCAAAACGGGCAGGGGTTTTCACCCCTCCACTTT
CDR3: CASSQNGQGFSPLHF

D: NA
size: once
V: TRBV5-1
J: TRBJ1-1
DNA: TGCGCCAGCAGCTTGGAGTTTCTGAACACTGAAGCTTTCTTT
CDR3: CASSLEFLNTEAFF

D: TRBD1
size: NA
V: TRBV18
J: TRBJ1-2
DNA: TGTGCCAGCTCAGAACAGGGGGCGCCGGGCTATGGCTACACCTTC
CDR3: CASSEQGAPGYGYTF

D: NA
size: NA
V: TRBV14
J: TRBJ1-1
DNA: TGTGCCAGCAGCCAAGTTCCGGGGCCTGTAGAAGCTTTCTTT
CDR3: CASSQVPGPVEAFF

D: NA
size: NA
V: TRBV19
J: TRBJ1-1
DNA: TGTGCCAGTAGTATAGCCCCAGGGTCAAGTGAAGCTTTCTTT
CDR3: CASSIAPGSSEAFF

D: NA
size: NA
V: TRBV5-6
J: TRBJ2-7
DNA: TGTGCCAGCAGCCAACGCTCCTACGAGCAGTACTTC
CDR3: CASSQRSYEQYF

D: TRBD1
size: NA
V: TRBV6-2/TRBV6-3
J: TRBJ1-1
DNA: TGTGCCAGCAGTTACTCGCAGGGACAGCTGAACACTGAAGCTTTCTTT
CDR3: CASSYSQGQLNTEAFF

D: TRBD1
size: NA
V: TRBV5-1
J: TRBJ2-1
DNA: TGCGCCAGCAGCCCGGACAGGGAACCGTCTGGTGAGCAGTTCTTC
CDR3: CASSPDREPSGEQFF

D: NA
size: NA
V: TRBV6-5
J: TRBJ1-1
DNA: TGTGCCAGCAGCGGGACGGCGGACTTAAGCACTGAAGCTTTCTTT
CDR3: CASSGTADLSTEAFF

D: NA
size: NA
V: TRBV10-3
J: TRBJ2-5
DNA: TGTGCCTCCGGGGCTCTTAATTGGGAGACCCAGTACTTC
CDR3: CASGALNWETQYF

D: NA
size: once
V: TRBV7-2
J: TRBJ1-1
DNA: TGTGCCAGCAGCTGGAAGGGGTTCTCGAACACTGAAGCTTTCTTT
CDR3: CASSWKGFSNTEAFF

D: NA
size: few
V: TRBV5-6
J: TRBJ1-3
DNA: TGTGCCAGCAGTACCCCCGGATCTGGAAACACCATATATTTT
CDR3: CASSTPGSGNTIYF

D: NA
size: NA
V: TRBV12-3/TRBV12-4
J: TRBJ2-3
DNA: TGTGCCAGCAGCCACAGTAGCACAGATACGCAGTATTTT
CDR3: CASSHSSTDTQYF

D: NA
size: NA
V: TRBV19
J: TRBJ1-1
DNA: TGTGCCAGTAGTATAAGGGGGGCAGCCAACACTGAAGCTTTCTTT
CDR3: CASSIRGAANTEAFF

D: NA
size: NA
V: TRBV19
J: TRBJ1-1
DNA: TGTGCCAGTAGTATGGGACGGCCGAACACTGAAGCTTTCTTT
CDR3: CASSMGRPNTEAFF

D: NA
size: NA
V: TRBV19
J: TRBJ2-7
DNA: TGTGCCACCTCAGGGGTCTCCTACGAGCAGTACTTC
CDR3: CATSGVSYEQYF

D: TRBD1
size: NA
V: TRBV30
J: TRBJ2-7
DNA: TGTGCCGGGATGGACAGGTCCTACGAGCAGTACTTC
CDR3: CAGMDRSYEQYF

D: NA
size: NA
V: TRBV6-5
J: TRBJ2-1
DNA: TGTGCCAGCAGTTACTCTAGGGATGAGCAGTTCTTC
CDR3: CASSYSRDEQFF

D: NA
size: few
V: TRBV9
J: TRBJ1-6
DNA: TGTGCCAGCAGTGGGCCCCTTGGCGTGAGTTCACCCCTCCACTTT
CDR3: CASSGPLGVSSPLHF

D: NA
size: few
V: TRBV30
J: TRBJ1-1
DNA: TGTGCCTGGAGTAGGGATCTAATTAACACTGAAGCTTTCTTT
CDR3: CAWSRDLINTEAFF

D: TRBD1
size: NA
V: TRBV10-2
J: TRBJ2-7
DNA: TGCGCCAGCAGTGAACAGGGGTTCTCCTACGAGCAGTACTTC
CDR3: CASSEQGFSYEQYF

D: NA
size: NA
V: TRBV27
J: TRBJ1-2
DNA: TGTGCCAGCAGTTTAAGGGGGGTCTATGGCTACACCTTC
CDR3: CASSLRGVYGYTF

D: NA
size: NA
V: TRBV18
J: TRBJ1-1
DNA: TGTGCCAGCTCGTCGAGAGAGAACACTGAAGCTTTCTTT
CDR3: CASSSRENTEAFF

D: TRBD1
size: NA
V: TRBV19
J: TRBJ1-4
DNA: TGTGCCAGTACCCCCCACAGGGGGCGCGGGGAAAAACTGTTTTTT
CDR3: CASTPHRGRGEKLFF

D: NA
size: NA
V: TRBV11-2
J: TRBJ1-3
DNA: TGTGCCAGCAGCCCCGCAGGCTCTGGAAACACCATATATTTT
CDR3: CASSPAGSGNTIYF

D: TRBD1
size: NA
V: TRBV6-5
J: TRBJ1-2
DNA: TGTGCCAGCAGCCGAGGGACAGGGATCTATGGCTACACCTTC
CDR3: CASSRGTGIYGYTF

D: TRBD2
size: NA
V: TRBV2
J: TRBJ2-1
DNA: TGTGCCGGCAAAGCCGAGACTAGCTTCAATGAGCAGTTCTTC
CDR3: CAGKAETSFNEQFF

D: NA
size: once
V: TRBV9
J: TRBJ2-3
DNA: TGTGCCAGCAGCGTAGGAGTTAGCGGTAGCACAGATACGCAGTATTTT
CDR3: CASSVGVSGSTDTQYF

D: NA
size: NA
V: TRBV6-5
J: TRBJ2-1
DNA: TGTGCCAGCGGGGGGCGATACAATGAGCAGTTCTTC
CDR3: CASGGRYNEQFF

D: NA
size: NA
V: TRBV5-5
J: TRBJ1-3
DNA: TGTGCCAGCAGCGGACCACAGGGATCTGGAAACACCATATATTTT
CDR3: CASSGPQGSGNTIYF

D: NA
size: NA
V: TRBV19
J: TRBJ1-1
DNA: TGTGCCAGTAGTATTGCGGTGAACACTGAAGCTTTCTTT
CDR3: CASSIAVNTEAFF

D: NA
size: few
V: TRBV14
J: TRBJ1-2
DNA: TGTGCCAGCAGCCAAGCCCTCCGTGGTGGCTACACCTTC
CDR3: CASSQALRGGYTF

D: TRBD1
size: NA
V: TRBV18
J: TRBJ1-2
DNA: TGTGCCAGCTCCCTGGGACAGGCCTACTATGGCTACACCTTC
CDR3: CASSLGQAYYGYTF

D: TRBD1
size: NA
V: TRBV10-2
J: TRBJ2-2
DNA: TGCGCCAGCAGTGATAGGGGGCACGCGAACACCGGGGAGCTGTTTTTT
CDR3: CASSDRGHANTGELFF

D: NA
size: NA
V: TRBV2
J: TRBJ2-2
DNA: TGTGCCACCGAACCGGTGCTGGGGGCGAACACCGGGGAGCTGTTTTTT
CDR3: CATEPVLGANTGELFF

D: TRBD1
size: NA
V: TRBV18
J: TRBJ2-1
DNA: TGTGCCAGCTCACCCGAACAGGGGGTAGGCTACAATGAGCAGTTCTTC
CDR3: CASSPEQGVGYNEQFF

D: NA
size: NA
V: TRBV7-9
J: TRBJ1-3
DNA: TGTGCCAGCAGTTTCGAGATCGGAAACACCATATATTTT
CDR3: CASSFEIGNTIYF